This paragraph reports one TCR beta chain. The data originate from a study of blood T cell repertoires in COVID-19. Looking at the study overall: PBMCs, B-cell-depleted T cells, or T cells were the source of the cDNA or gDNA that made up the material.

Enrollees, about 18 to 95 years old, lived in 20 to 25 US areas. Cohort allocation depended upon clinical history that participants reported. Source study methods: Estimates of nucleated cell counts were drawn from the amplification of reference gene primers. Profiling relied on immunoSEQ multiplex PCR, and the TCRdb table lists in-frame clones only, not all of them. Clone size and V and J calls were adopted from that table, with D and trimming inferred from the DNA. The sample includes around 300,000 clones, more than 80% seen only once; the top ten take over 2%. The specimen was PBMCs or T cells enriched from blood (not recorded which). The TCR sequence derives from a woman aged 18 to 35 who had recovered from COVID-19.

This chain's CDR3 is CASSVYGTNSGNTIYF. CDR3 coding DNA: TGCGCCAGCAGCGTCTACGGGACAAACTCTGGAAACACCATATATTTT. This chain links TRBV5-1 with TRBJ1-3, with a weak D call TRBD1 (6 bases). The CDR3 covers 16 residues. The V gene lost 4 bases and the J gene lost 0 bases, with 14 bases spanning the gap. Germline CDR1 SGHRS, CDR2 YFSETQ. The complete variable domain, with remaining parts taken from reference TRBV5-1 and TRBJ1-3, reads KAGVTQTPRYLIKTRGQQVTLSCSPISGHRSVSWYQQTPGQGLQFLFEYFSETQRNKGNFPGRFSGRQFSNSRSEMNVSTLELGDSALYLCASSVYGTNSGNTIYFGEGSWLTVV.